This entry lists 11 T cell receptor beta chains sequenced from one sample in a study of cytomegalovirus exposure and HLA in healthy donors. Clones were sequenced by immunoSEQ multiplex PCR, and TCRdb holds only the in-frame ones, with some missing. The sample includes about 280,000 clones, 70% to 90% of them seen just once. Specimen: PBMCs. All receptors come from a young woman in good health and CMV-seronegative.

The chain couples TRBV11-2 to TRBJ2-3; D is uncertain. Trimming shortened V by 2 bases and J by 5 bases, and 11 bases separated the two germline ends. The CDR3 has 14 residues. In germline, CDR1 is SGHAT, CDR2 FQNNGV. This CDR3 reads CASSLFKEQDTQYF. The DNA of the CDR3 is TGTGCCAGCAGCTTATTTAAGGAGCAAGATACGCAGTATTTT.

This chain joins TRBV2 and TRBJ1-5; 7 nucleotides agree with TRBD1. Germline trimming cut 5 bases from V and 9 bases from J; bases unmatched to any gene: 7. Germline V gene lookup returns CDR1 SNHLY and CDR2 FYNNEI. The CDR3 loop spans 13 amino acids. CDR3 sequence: CASSQGDEGPQHF. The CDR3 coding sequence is TGTGCCAGCAGTCAGGGGGACGAAGGGCCCCAGCATTTT.

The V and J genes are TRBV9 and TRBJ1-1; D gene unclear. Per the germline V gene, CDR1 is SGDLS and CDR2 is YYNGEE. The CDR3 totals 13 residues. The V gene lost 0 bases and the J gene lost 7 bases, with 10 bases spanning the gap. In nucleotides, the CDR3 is TGTGCCAGCAGCGTAGGGTCAGGTATTGAAGCTTTCTTT. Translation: CASSVGSGIEAFF. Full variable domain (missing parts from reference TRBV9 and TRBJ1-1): DSGVTQTPKHLITATGQRVTLRCSPRSGDLSVYWYQQSLDQGLQFLIQYYNGEERAKGNILERFSAQQFPDLHSELNLSSLELGDSALYFCASSVGSGIEAFFGQGTRLTVV.

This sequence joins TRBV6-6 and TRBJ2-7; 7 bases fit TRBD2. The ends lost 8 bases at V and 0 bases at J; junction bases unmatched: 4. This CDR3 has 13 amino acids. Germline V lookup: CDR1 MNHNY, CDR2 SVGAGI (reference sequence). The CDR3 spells CASVSGSSYEQYF. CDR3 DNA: TGTGCCAGCGTTAGCGGGTCCTCCTACGAGCAGTACTTC.

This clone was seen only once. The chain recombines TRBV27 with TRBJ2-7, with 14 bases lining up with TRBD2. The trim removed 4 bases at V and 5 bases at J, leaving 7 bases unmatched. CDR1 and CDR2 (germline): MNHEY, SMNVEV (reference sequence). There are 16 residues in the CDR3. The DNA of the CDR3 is TGTGCCAGCAGTTCGACTAGCGGGAGGGCCACGAACGAGCAGTACTTC. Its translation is CASSSTSGRATNEQYF.

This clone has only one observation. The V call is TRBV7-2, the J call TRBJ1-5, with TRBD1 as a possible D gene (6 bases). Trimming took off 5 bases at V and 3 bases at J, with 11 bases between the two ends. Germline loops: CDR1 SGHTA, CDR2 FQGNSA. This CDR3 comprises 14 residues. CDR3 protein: CASSPGQINQPQHF. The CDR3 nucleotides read TGTGCCAGCAGCCCTGGACAGATCAATCAGCCCCAGCATTTT.

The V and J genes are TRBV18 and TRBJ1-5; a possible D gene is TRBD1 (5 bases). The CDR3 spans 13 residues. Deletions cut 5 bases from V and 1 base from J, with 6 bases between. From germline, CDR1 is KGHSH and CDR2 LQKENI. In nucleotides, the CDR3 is TGTGCCAGCTCAGGGGGGAGCAATCAGCCCCAGCATTTT. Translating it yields CASSGGSNQPQHF.

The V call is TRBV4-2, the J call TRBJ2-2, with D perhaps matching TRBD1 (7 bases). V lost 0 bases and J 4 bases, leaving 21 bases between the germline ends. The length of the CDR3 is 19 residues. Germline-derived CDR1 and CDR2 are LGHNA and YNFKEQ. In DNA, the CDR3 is TGTGCCAGCAGCCAAGATCCGGCAGGGGGGCCTATTGGCACCGGGGAGCTGTTTTTT. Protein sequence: CASSQDPAGGPIGTGELFF.

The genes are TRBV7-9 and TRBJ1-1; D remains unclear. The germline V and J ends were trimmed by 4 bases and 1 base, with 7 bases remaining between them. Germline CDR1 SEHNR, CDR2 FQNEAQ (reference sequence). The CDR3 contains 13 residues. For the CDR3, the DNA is TGTGCCAGCAGCTATACTCCGAACACTGAAGCTTTCTTT. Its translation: CASSYTPNTEAFF.

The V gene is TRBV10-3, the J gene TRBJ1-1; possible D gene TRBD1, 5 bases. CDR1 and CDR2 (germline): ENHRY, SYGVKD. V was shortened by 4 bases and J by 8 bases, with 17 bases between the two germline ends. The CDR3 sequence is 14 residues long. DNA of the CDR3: TGTGCCATCAGTGGGGGCGGCGTACCGACAGAAGCTTTCTTT. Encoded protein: CAISGGGVPTEAFF.

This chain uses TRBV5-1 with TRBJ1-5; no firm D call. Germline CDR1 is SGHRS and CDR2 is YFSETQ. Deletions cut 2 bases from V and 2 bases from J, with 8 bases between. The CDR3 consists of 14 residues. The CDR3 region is CASSFGNGNQPQHF. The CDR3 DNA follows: TGCGCCAGCAGCTTCGGGAATGGCAATCAGCCCCAGCATTTT.